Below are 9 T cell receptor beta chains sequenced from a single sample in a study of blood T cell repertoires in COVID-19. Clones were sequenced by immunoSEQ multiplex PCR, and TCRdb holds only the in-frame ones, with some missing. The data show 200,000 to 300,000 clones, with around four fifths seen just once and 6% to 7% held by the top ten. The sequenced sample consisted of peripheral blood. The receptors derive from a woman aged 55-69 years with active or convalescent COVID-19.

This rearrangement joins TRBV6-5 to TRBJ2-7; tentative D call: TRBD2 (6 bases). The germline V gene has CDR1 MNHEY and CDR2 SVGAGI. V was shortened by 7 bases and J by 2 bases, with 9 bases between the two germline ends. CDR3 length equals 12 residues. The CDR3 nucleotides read TGTGCCAGCACCCCTAGCGCCTACGAGCAGTACTTC. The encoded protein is CASTPSAYEQYF.

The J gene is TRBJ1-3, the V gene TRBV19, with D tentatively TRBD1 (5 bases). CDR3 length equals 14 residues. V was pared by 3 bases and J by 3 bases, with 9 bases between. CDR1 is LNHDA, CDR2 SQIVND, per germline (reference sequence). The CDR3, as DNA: TGTGCCAGTAGTATGGGGGGGATTGGAAACACCATATATTTT. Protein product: CASSMGGIGNTIYF. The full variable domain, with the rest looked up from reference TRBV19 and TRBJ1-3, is DGGITQSPKYLFRKEGQNVTLSCEQNLNHDAMYWYRQDPGQGLRLIYYSQIVNDFQKGDIAEGYSVSREKKESFPLTVTSAQKNPTAFYLCASSMGGIGNTIYFGEGSWLTVV.

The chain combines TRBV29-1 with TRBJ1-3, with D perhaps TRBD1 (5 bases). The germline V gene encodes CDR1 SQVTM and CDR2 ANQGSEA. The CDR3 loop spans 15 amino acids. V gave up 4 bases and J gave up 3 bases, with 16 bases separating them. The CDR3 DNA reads TGCAGCGTTGGGGTGGCCGGGGGGAATGGAAACACCATATATTTT. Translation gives CSVGVAGGNGNTIYF.

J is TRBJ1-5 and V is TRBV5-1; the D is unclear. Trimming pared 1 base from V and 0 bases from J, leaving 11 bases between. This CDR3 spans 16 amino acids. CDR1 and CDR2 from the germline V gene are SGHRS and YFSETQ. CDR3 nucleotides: TGCGCCAGCAGCTTGTCGGCAGCGGATAGCAATCAGCCCCAGCATTTT. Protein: CASSLSAADSNQPQHF.

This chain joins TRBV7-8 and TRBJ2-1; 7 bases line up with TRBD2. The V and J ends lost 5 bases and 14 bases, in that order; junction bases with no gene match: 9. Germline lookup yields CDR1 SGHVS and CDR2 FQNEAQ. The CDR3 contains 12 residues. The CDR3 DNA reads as TGTGCCAGCAGCCCGGGGACTACCTTGGAGTTCTTC. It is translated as CASSPGTTLEFF.

In DNA form, the CDR3 reads TGTGCCAGCGGAACTCGGACTGGCACTGAAGCTTTCTTT. Its translation is CASGTRTGTEAFF. The chain couples TRBV2 to TRBJ1-1; D call uncertain. V lost 8 bases, J lost 4 bases, and 14 bases lay in between. The CDR3 has 13 amino acids. Germline V CDR1 and CDR2: SNHLY, FYNNEI.

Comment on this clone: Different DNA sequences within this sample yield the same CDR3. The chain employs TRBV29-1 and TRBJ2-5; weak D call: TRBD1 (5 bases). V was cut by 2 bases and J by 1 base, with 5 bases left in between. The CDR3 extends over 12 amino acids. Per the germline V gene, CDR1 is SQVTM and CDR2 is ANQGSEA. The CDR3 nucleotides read TGCAGCGTTGAAACAGGCCAAGAGACCCAGTACTTC. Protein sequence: CSVETGQETQYF.

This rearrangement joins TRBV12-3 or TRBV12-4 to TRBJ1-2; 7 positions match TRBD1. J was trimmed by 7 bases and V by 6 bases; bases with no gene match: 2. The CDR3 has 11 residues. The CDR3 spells CASSPGGGYTF. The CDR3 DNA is TGTGCCAGCAGCCCAGGGGGTGGCTACACCTTC.

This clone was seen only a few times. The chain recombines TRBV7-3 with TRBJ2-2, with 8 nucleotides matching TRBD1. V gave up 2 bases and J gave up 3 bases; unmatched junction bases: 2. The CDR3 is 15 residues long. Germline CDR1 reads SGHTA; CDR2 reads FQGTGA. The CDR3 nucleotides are TGTGCCAGCAGCTTACAGGGACAGGACACCGGGGAGCTGTTTTTT. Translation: CASSLQGQDTGELFF. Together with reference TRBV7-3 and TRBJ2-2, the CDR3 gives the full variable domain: GAGVSQTPSNKVTEKGKYVELRCDPISGHTALYWYRQSLGQGPEFLIYFQGTGAADDSGLPNDRFFAVRPEGSVSTLKIQRTERGDSAVYLCASSLQGQDTGELFFGEGSRLTVL.